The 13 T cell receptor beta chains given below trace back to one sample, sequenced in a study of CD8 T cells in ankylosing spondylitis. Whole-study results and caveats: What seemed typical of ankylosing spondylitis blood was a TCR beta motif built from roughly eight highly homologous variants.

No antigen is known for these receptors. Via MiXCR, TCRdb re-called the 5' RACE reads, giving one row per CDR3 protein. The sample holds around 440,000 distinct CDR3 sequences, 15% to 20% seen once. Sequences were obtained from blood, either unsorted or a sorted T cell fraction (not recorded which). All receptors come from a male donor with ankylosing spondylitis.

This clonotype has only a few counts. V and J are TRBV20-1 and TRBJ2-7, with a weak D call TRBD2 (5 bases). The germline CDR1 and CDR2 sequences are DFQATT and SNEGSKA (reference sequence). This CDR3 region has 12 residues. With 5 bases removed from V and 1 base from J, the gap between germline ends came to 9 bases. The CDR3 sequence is CSAGRTSYEQYF. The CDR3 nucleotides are TGCAGTGCTGGTCGGACTTCCTACGAGCAGTACTTC.

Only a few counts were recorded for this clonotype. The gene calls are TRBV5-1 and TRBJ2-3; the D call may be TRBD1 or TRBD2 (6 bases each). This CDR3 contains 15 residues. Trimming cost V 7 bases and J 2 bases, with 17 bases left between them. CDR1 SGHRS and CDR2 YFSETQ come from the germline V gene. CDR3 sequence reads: CASGEGGQLTDTQYF. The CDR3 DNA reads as TGCGCCAGCGGTGAAGGGGGGCAACTCACAGATACGCAGTATTTT.

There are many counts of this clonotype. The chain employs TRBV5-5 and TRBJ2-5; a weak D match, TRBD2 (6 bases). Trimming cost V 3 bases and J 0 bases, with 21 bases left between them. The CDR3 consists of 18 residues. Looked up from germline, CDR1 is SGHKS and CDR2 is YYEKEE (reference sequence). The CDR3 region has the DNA TGTGCCAGCAGCTGGACGGGACTCTCAAACACCCACCAAGAGACCCAGTACTTC. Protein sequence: CASSWTGLSNTHQETQYF. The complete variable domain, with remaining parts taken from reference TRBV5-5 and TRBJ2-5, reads DAGVTQSPTHLIKTRGQQVTLRCSPISGHKSVSWYQQVLGQGPQFIFQYYEKEERGRGNFPDRFSARQFPNYSSELNVNALLLGDSALYLCASSWTGLSNTHQETQYFGPGTRLLVL.

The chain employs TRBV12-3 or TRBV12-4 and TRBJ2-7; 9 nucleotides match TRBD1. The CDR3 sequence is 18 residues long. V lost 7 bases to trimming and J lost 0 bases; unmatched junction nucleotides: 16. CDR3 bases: TGTGCCAGCACCCTAACAGGGGGCGGATTAGGTCGCTCCTACGAGCAGTACTTC. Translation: CASTLTGGGLGRSYEQYF.

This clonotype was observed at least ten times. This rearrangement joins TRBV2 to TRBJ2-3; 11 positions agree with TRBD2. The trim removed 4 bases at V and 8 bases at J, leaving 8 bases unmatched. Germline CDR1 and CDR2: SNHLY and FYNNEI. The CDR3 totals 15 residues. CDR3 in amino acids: CASSAWTSGSRTQYF. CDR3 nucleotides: TGTGCCAGCAGTGCCTGGACTAGCGGGTCCCGTACGCAGTATTTT.

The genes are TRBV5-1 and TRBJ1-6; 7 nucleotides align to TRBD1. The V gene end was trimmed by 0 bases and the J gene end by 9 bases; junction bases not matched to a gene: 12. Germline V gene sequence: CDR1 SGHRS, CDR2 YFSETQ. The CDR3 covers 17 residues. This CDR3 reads CASSLVRQGVKGSPLHF. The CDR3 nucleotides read TGCGCCAGCAGCTTGGTCCGACAGGGCGTCAAGGGTTCACCCCTCCACTTT.

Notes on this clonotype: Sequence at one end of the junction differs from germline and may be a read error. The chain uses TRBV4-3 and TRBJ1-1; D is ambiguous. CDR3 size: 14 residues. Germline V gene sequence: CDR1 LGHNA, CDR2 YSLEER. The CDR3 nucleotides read TGCGCCAACCCGGACCGCGGGCCGAACGCTGAAGCTTTCTTT. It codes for CANPDRGPNAEAFF.

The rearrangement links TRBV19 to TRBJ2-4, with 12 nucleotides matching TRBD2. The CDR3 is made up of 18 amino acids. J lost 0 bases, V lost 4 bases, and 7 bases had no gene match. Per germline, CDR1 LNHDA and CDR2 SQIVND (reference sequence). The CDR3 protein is CASSKRLAGEVAKNIQYF. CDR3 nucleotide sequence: TGTGCCAGTAGTAAACGACTAGCGGGGGAAGTAGCCAAAAACATTCAGTACTTC.

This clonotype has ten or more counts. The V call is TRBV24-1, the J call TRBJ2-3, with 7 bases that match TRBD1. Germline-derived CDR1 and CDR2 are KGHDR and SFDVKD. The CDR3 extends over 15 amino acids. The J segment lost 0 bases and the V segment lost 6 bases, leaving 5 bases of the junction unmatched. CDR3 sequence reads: CATSRRDSSTDTQYF. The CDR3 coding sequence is TGTGCCACCAGTCGCCGGGACAGTAGCACAGATACGCAGTATTTT.

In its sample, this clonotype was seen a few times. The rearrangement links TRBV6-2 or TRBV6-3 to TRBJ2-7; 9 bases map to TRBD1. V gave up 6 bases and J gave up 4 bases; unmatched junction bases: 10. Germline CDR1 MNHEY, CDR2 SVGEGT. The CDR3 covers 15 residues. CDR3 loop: CASRVDRGRGYEQYF. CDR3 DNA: TGTGCCAGCAGAGTCGACAGGGGGAGAGGGTACGAGCAGTACTTC.

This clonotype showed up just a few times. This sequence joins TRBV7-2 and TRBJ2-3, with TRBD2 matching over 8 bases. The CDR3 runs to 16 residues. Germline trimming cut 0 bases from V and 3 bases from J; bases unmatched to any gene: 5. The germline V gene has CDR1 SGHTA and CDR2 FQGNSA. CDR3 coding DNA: TGTGCCAGCAGCTTAGCACTTAGCGGGATTACAGATACGCAGTATTTT. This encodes CASSLALSGITDTQYF. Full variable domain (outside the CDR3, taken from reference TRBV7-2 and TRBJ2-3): GAGVSQSPSNKVTEKGKDVELRCDPISGHTALYWYRQSLGQGLEFLIYFQGNSAPDKSGLPSDRFSAERTGGSVSTLTIQRTQQEDSAVYLCASSLALSGITDTQYFGPGTRLTVL.

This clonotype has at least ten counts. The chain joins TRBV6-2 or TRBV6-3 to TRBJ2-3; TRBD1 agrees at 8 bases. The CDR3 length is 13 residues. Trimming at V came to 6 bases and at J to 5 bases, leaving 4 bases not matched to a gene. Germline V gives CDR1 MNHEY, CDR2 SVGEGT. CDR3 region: CASSLRGQDTQYF. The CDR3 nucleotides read TGTGCCAGCAGCCTCAGGGGGCAAGATACGCAGTATTTT.

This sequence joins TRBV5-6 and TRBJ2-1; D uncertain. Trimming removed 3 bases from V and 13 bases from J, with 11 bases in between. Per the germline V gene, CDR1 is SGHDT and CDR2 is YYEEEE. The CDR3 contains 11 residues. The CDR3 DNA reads TGTGCCAGCAGCTCAGCCCGGACCCAGTTCTTC. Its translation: CASSSARTQFF.